Listed here are 13 T cell receptor beta chains from one sample, sequenced in a study of blood T cell repertoires in COVID-19. The table came from immunoSEQ multiplex PCR; TCRdb's copy has only in-frame clones and leaves some out. The table records 250,000 or so clones, approximately 89% of them present only once. Sequencing was performed on PBMCs or T cells enriched from blood (not recorded which). The source is a woman under 40 who had been exposed to COVID-19.

The rearrangement joins TRBV24-1 to TRBJ2-1; D gene unclear. CDR1 and CDR2 from the germline V gene are KGHDR and SFDVKD. Trimming removed 4 bases from V and 10 bases from J, with 7 bases in between. The CDR3 covers 11 residues. The CDR3 sequence: CATSDRGEQFF. The DNA for the CDR3 is TGTGCCACCAGTGACAGAGGCGAGCAGTTCTTC.

This clone was seen only once. The chain links TRBV2 to TRBJ2-3; 7 nucleotides agree with TRBD2. Germline V CDR1 and CDR2: SNHLY, FYNNEI. This CDR3 has 14 residues. The ends lost 7 bases at V and 7 bases at J; junction bases unmatched: 11. CDR3 bases: TGTGCCAGCATCCCCGGGACTATAACGAATACGCAGTATTTT. Its protein is CASIPGTITNTQYF.

This chain links TRBV12-3 or TRBV12-4 with TRBJ1-1; D may be TRBD1 (6 bases). V was pared by 5 bases and J by 11 bases, with 12 bases between. There are 11 residues in the CDR3. CDR3 sequence reads: CASSMDSRAFF. Here the CDR3 DNA reads TGTGCCAGCAGTATGGACAGTCGGGCTTTCTTT.

The genes are TRBV10-3 and TRBJ2-1; 7 bases agree with TRBD1. The germline V gene has CDR1 ENHRY and CDR2 SYGVKD. V shed 0 bases and J 3 bases; nucleotides not matched to a gene: 2. CDR3 length: 15 amino acids. CDR3 amino acids: CAISESTGLYNEQFF. Here the CDR3 DNA reads TGTGCCATCAGTGAGTCGACAGGGCTCTACAATGAGCAGTTCTTC.

This clone was picked up a small number of times. CDR3 bases: TGCGCCAGCAGCTTGGCCCCGTCCGGGACAGGGGGCGCGCAGACCCAGTACTTC. This translates into CASSLAPSGTGGAQTQYF. V and J are TRBV5-1 and TRBJ2-5; TRBD1 aligns across 12 bases. The V segment lost 0 bases and the J segment 6 bases; nucleotides outside the gene matches: 12. The CDR3 runs to 18 residues. The germline V gene encodes CDR1 SGHRS and CDR2 YFSETQ.

J is TRBJ2-7 and V is TRBV5-6; 7 nucleotides line up with TRBD1. The CDR3 contains 15 residues. Germline CDR1 reads SGHDT; CDR2 reads YYEEEE. The V and J ends lost 2 bases and 1 base, in that order; junction bases with no gene match: 6. The CDR3 region is CASSLDGTVSYEQYF. For the CDR3, the DNA is TGTGCCAGCAGCTTAGATGGGACAGTGTCCTACGAGCAGTACTTC.

DNA for the CDR3: TGCAGTGCTAAAACGGGGTATGGCTACACCTTC. Amino acid sequence: CSAKTGYGYTF. The genes are TRBV20-1 and TRBJ1-2, with D unresolved. Trimming left V 4 bases short and J 5 bases short, with 8 bases between. Germline CDR1 is DFQATT and CDR2 is SNEGSKA (reference sequence). The CDR3 loop spans 11 amino acids.

The chain uses TRBV19 and TRBJ2-7; TRBD1 matches at 8 bases. The CDR3 loop spans 13 amino acids. CDR1 is LNHDA and CDR2 is SQIVND in the germline V gene (reference sequence). V trimming: 6 bases; J trimming: 6 bases; junction bases outside the gene matches: 7. CDR3 in amino acids: CASRRQGTVEQYF. Written as DNA, the CDR3 is TGTGCCAGTAGGCGACAGGGGACGGTCGAGCAGTACTTC.

V and J are TRBV14 and TRBJ1-6; tentative D call: TRBD1 (6 bases). Germline V CDR1 and CDR2: SGHDN, FVKESK. Trimming shortened V by 4 bases and J by 7 bases, and 11 bases separated the two germline ends. CDR3 length: 14 residues. CDR3 residues: CASSLGTPNSPLHF. CDR3 sequence (DNA): TGTGCCAGCAGCCTCGGGACACCGAATTCACCCCTCCACTTT.

The CDR3 reads CASSPRTGATDTQYF. The CDR3 DNA is TGTGCCAGCAGCCCTCGGACAGGGGCGACAGATACGCAGTATTTT. The chain uses TRBV14 and TRBJ2-3; TRBD1 matches 9 bases. In germline, CDR1 is SGHDN, CDR2 FVKESK. The V segment lost 4 bases and the J segment 3 bases; nucleotides outside the gene matches: 5. The CDR3 runs 15 residues.

This clone occurred once. V is TRBV4-1 and J is TRBJ2-4, with 8 bases lining up with TRBD2. This CDR3 has 18 amino acids. Germline V gene data show CDR1 as MGHRA and CDR2 as YSYEKL. The ends lost 1 base at V and 0 bases at J; junction bases unmatched: 8. CDR3 bases: TGCGCCAGCAGCCAAGGTCTGCTAGCGGGCCTAGCCAAAAACATTCAGTACTTC. Encoded protein: CASSQGLLAGLAKNIQYF.

The chain couples TRBV3-1 (or the pseudogene TRBV3-2) to TRBJ1-6; no clear D. The ends were cut back, 4 bases at V and 8 bases at J, with 12 bases in the middle. Germline CDR1 and CDR2: LGHDT and YNNKEL (reference sequence). This CDR3 comprises 14 residues. CDR3 amino acids: CASSRLPSDSPLHF. In DNA, the CDR3 is TGTGCCAGCAGCCGTCTACCTTCTGATTCACCCCTCCACTTT.

The chain uses TRBV7-2 and TRBJ2-1, with D possibly matching TRBD2 (5 bases). This CDR3 comprises 15 residues. Germline V gene lookup returns CDR1 SGHTA and CDR2 FQGNSA. Trimming took off 1 base at V and 7 bases at J, with 14 bases between the two ends. The chain's CDR3 is CASSLVSSPRNEQFF. The CDR3 DNA is TGTGCCAGCAGCTTAGTCTCTAGCCCCCGGAATGAGCAGTTCTTC.